One and the same sample provided the 29 T cell receptor beta chains below, sequenced in a study of siplizumab effects on memory and regulatory T cells. This table comes from immunoSEQ multiplex PCR, and its TCRdb copy is limited to in-frame clones, with some not included. The table records 75,000 to 100,000 clones, roughly 94% of them present only once. The sequenced material came from non-Treg CD4+ T cells sorted from blood. The receptors were sampled from a human donor in good health.

The chain recombines TRBV7-9 with TRBJ2-1, with 8 bases lining up with TRBD2. This CDR3 has 18 amino acids. J gave up 1 base and V 2 bases, and 10 bases lay outside the gene matches. Per the germline V gene, CDR1 is SEHNR and CDR2 is FQNEAQ (reference sequence). CDR3 sequence reads: CASSLLGIAGYSYNEQFF. The CDR3 nucleotides are TGTGCCAGCAGCTTACTGGGGATAGCGGGGTATTCCTACAATGAGCAGTTCTTC.

This sequence joins TRBV30 and TRBJ1-3, with TRBD1 matching 7 bases. Germline V lookup: CDR1 GTSNPN, CDR2 SVGIG (reference sequence). The V and J ends lost 2 bases and 5 bases, in that order; junction bases with no gene match: 9. This CDR3 has 15 amino acids. CDR3 DNA sequence: TGTGCCTGGAGTTTAACAGGGGTTCAGAGAAACACCATATATTTT. Amino acids: CAWSLTGVQRNTIYF.

The chain carries TRBV30 and TRBJ2-1; 7 bases line up with TRBD2. This CDR3 is 16 amino acids long. J lost 6 bases, V lost 3 bases, and 14 bases had no gene match. Germline CDR1 reads GTSNPN; CDR2 reads SVGIG (reference sequence). CDR3 residues: CAWSRLAAKGGNEQFF. DNA of the CDR3: TGTGCCTGGAGCAGGCTAGCGGCCAAGGGAGGCAATGAGCAGTTCTTC.

This clone was observed a handful of times. The chain joins TRBV7-2 to TRBJ2-7; 8 nucleotides agree with TRBD1. Trimming cost V 5 bases and J 2 bases; bases outside gene matches: 2. Germline-derived CDR1 and CDR2 are SGHTA and FQGNSA. CDR3 length equals 13 residues. CDR3 coding DNA: TGTGCCAGCAGCAGGACAGGGCCCTACGAGCAGTACTTC. Amino acid sequence: CASSRTGPYEQYF.

The J gene is TRBJ2-7, the V gene TRBV27, with 7 nucleotides matching TRBD1. V trimming: 2 bases; J trimming: 2 bases; junction bases outside the gene matches: 6. In germline, CDR1 is MNHEY, CDR2 SMNVEV (reference sequence). The CDR3 has 15 residues. The CDR3 DNA reads as TGTGCCAGCAGTTTACGGCAGGGGGAGACCTACGAGCAGTACTTC. Protein product: CASSLRQGETYEQYF.

This chain links TRBV5-5 with TRBJ2-7; D possibly uses TRBD1 or TRBD2 (6 bases each). The CDR3 is 18 amino acids. Per the germline V gene, CDR1 is SGHKS and CDR2 is YYEKEE (reference sequence). V lost 4 bases and J 1 base, leaving 24 bases between the germline ends. In DNA form, the CDR3 reads TGTGCCAGCAGCCTGCGGTCGTTCGCGGGACACGGATCCTACGAGCAGTACTTC. Amino acid sequence: CASSLRSFAGHGSYEQYF.

The J gene is TRBJ1-2, the V gene TRBV30; D is perhaps TRBD1 (6 bases). V was pared by 0 bases and J by 7 bases, with 6 bases between. The CDR3 is 11 amino acids. CDR1 GTSNPN and CDR2 SVGIG come from the germline V gene (reference sequence). The CDR3 DNA is TGTGCCTGGAGTGTGACAGGTGGCTACACCTTC. Residues: CAWSVTGGYTF.

The genes are TRBV5-4 and TRBJ1-1; D remains unclear. This CDR3 region has 13 residues. The V end lost 0 bases, the J end lost 5 bases, and 8 bases lay between the germline ends. Germline V gene sequence: CDR1 SGHNT, CDR2 YYREEE (reference sequence). The CDR3 is CASSLELRTEAFF. CDR3 sequence (DNA): TGTGCCAGCAGCTTGGAGTTAAGGACTGAAGCTTTCTTT.

V usage is TRBV27 and J usage is TRBJ2-7; a possible D gene is TRBD2 (7 bases). The V gene lost 7 bases and the J gene lost 4 bases, with 20 bases spanning the gap. The CDR3 totals 15 residues. Germline lookup yields CDR1 MNHEY and CDR2 SMNVEV (reference sequence). DNA for the CDR3: TGTGCCAGCACCCATCAAAAGGGGGGGGGATACGAGCAGTACTTC. This sequence encodes CASTHQKGGGYEQYF.

This chain joins TRBV27 and TRBJ2-1; 13 bases fit TRBD2. V dropped 5 bases and J dropped 5; count of bases not matched to a gene: 3. The CDR3 is 15 amino acids. The germline V gene encodes CDR1 MNHEY and CDR2 SMNVEV (reference sequence). The CDR3 DNA is TGTGCCAGCAGTCCGGGACTAGCGGGAAACAATGAGCAGTTCTTC. This gives the protein CASSPGLAGNNEQFF.

This chain connects TRBV12-5 to TRBJ1-1, with D possibly TRBD1 on 5 matching bases. The CDR3 is 18 residues long. CDR1 and CDR2 from the germline V gene are LGHNT and FRNRAP. V was cut by 0 bases and J by 3 bases, with 20 bases left in between. The CDR3 region is CASGLVLGGWDRHTEAFF. CDR3 sequence (DNA): TGTGCTAGTGGTTTGGTACTAGGCGGGTGGGACCGACACACTGAAGCTTTCTTT.

The chain employs TRBV6-5 and TRBJ2-3, with 9 bases lining up with TRBD2. Germline CDR1 reads MNHEY; CDR2 reads SVGAGI. The ends lost 6 bases at V and 0 bases at J; junction bases unmatched: 1. The CDR3 length is 14 residues. The CDR3 DNA reads as TGTGCCAGCAGGACTAGCGGAAGCACAGATACGCAGTATTTT. Its translation is CASRTSGSTDTQYF.

This clone was counted only a few times. The chain uses TRBV6-6 and TRBJ1-6, with D perhaps TRBD1 (6 bases). CDR1 and CDR2 from the germline V gene are MNHNY and SVGAGI (reference sequence). Trimming removed 6 bases at V and 11 bases at J, with 17 bases between. CDR3 length: 14 amino acids. The CDR3 bases are TGTGCCAGCAGACCCGACAGGAGGGCGACACCCCTCCACTTT. As protein: CASRPDRRATPLHF.

The chain is built from TRBV18 and TRBJ1-3, with D tentatively TRBD1 (6 bases). This CDR3 is built from 16 residues. Between the trimmed V and J ends, which lost 6 bases and 1 base, there was a span of 16 bases. Per the germline V gene, CDR1 is KGHSH and CDR2 is LQKENI. The CDR3 is CASSGTGHSSGNTIYF. DNA of the CDR3: TGTGCCAGCTCCGGTACAGGGCACTCTTCTGGAAACACCATATATTTT.

The chain carries TRBV5-8 and TRBJ2-1, with a possible D match to TRBD1 (5 bases). Looked up from germline, CDR1 is SGHTS and CDR2 is YDEGEE. V lost 0 bases and J 7 bases, leaving 14 bases between the germline ends. CDR3 size: 15 residues. Here the CDR3 reads CASSLGGASRNEQFF. As DNA, the CDR3 is TGTGCCAGCAGCTTGGGTGGGGCGAGTAGGAATGAGCAGTTCTTC.

The rearrangement links TRBV12-2 to TRBJ2-7. TRBV12-2 corresponds to a pseudogene. The CDR3 covers 15 residues. The CDR3 coding sequence is TGTGCAAGTCGCTTAGCGCAGCTGATGGCCTACGAGCAGTACTTC. It encodes CASRLAQLMAYEQYF.

The chain uses TRBV4-1 and TRBJ1-3, with D unresolved. The CDR3 spans 14 residues. Trimming left V 1 base short and J 8 bases short, with 12 bases between. Germline V gene lookup returns CDR1 MGHRA and CDR2 YSYEKL. The CDR3 DNA sequence: TGCGCCAGCAGCCAAGCTCGCGGAGTGTACACCATATATTTT. It codes for CASSQARGVYTIYF.

This sequence joins TRBV7-2 and TRBJ2-2; 11 nucleotides line up with TRBD2. The V gene's germline CDR1 is SGHTA and CDR2 FQGNSA. The V and J ends lost 2 bases and 4 bases, in that order; junction bases with no gene match: 6. The CDR3 is 17 amino acids. The DNA for the CDR3 is TGTGCCAGCAGCTTATCTCGACTAGCGGGATCCACCGGGGAGCTGTTTTTT. It translates to CASSLSRLAGSTGELFF.

The CDR3 loop reads CASSLMGQQETQYF. For the CDR3, the DNA is TGCGCCAGCAGCTTAATGGGACAGCAAGAGACCCAGTACTTC. The chain links TRBV5-1 to TRBJ2-5; 7 positions agree with TRBD1. V trimming: 2 bases; J trimming: 2 bases; junction bases outside the gene matches: 3. Germline V gene data show CDR1 as SGHRS and CDR2 as YFSETQ. The CDR3 spans 14 residues.

The chain uses TRBV11-3 and TRBJ2-7, with D possibly TRBD2 on 6 matching bases. Germline CDR1 is SGHNT and CDR2 is YENEEA. The CDR3 has 15 amino acids. With 0 bases removed from V and 7 bases from J, the gap between germline ends came to 16 bases. CDR3 DNA: TGTGCCAGCAGCTTAGAAGGGACTCCGTCAGAAGAGCAGTACTTC. Its protein product is CASSLEGTPSEEQYF.

The chain couples TRBV29-1 to TRBJ1-3; D is ambiguous. The ends were cut back, 6 bases at V and 3 bases at J, with 6 bases in the middle. This CDR3 has 11 residues. Looked up from germline, CDR1 is SQVTM and CDR2 is ANQGSEA. The chain's CDR3 is CSVTYGNTIYF. The CDR3 nucleotides read TGCAGCGTCACGTATGGAAACACCATATATTTT.

Only one count was recorded for this clone. The chain employs TRBV30 and TRBJ2-1; D gene ambiguous. V was clipped by 3 bases and J by 5 bases, with 8 bases between them. Germline CDR1 is GTSNPN and CDR2 is SVGIG (reference sequence). CDR3 length equals 12 residues. The CDR3 sequence: CAWRRWDNEQFF. The CDR3 region has the DNA TGTGCCTGGAGGAGGTGGGACAATGAGCAGTTCTTC.

This rearrangement joins TRBV5-5 to TRBJ1-1; no clear D gene. This CDR3 region has 15 residues. The V gene's germline CDR1 is SGHKS and CDR2 YYEKEE (reference sequence). The V and J ends lost 1 base and 4 bases respectively, with 14 bases between them. The CDR3 sequence: CASSLPGSAGTEAFF. The CDR3 DNA reads TGTGCCAGCAGCTTGCCCGGGTCGGCGGGCACTGAAGCTTTCTTT. The full variable domain, rest sourced from reference TRBV5-5 and TRBJ1-1, is DAGVTQSPTHLIKTRGQQVTLRCSPISGHKSVSWYQQVLGQGPQFIFQYYEKEERGRGNFPDRFSARQFPNYSSELNVNALLLGDSALYLCASSLPGSAGTEAFFGQGTRLTVV.

The chain uses TRBV4-1 and TRBJ2-3, with 8 positions matching TRBD2. V shed 0 bases and J 4 bases; nucleotides not matched to a gene: 3. This CDR3 has 15 residues. Per the germline V gene, CDR1 is MGHRA and CDR2 is YSYEKL. This chain's CDR3 is CASSQDRGGPDTQYF. DNA of the CDR3: TGCGCCAGCAGCCAAGATCGGGGGGGTCCAGATACGCAGTATTTT.

Regarding this clone: At one end, the junction sequence differs from germline, possibly due to a read error. This chain uses TRBV15 with TRBJ2-3, with no clear D. Per germline, CDR1 LNHNV and CDR2 YYDKDF (reference sequence). CDR3 length: 15 residues. In DNA form, the CDR3 reads TGTGCCACCAGCAGAGATGAGAGCCTAGGTTACAAGCAGGATTTT. It encodes CATSRDESLGYKQDF.

The chain joins TRBV2 to TRBJ1-1; D is perhaps TRBD1 (6 bases). V lost 7 bases and J 1 base, leaving 16 bases between the germline ends. The CDR3 covers 15 residues. CDR1 is SNHLY, CDR2 FYNNEI, per germline. CDR3: CASNTARGQNTEAFF. The CDR3 region has the DNA TGTGCCAGCAATACGGCACGGGGGCAGAACACTGAAGCTTTCTTT.

The rearrangement uses TRBV2 and TRBJ2-2; D gene uncertain. The CDR3 contains 14 residues. V dropped 4 bases and J dropped 4 bases, with 10 bases sitting between them. The germline gives CDR1 SNHLY, CDR2 FYNNEI. CDR3 in amino acids: CASSATVATGELFF. CDR3 in DNA: TGTGCCAGCAGTGCCACAGTAGCCACCGGGGAGCTGTTTTTT.

DNA of the CDR3: TGCGCCAGCAGCTTGGAAACAGGGTTGCCAGATACGCAGTATTTT. This codes for CASSLETGLPDTQYF. The chain has TRBV5-1 and TRBJ2-3, with a weak D call TRBD1 (6 bases). The germline gives CDR1 SGHRS, CDR2 YFSETQ. The ends were cut back, 0 bases at V and 4 bases at J, with 12 bases in the middle. This CDR3 contains 15 residues. Filled out from reference TRBV5-1 and TRBJ2-3, the complete variable domain reads KAGVTQTPRYLIKTRGQQVTLSCSPISGHRSVSWYQQTPGQGLQFLFEYFSETQRNKGNFPGRFSGRQFSNSRSEMNVSTLELGDSALYLCASSLETGLPDTQYFGPGTRLTVL.

The CDR3 DNA sequence: TGTGCCAGCAGCTTAAAGCGGAACACTGAAGCTTTCTTT. Protein sequence: CASSLKRNTEAFF. This chain connects TRBV7-3 to TRBJ1-1; D remains unclear. Trimming shortened V by 1 base and J by 1 base, and 4 bases separated the two germline ends. Germline V gene lookup returns CDR1 SGHTA and CDR2 FQGTGA. This CDR3 has 13 amino acids.